The following is a T cell receptor beta chain sequence with its context. Authors' data handling: Counts of nucleated cells, estimated from reference gene primer amplification, were obtained. TCRdb's table, derived via immunoSEQ multiplex PCR, lists solely in-frame clones and lacks some. V, J and clone size derive from that table, while D and trimming were established from the DNA sequence. This sample has fewer than 75,000 clones, with around 92% found just once. These data come from a study of blood T cell repertoires in COVID-19. At the level of the study: Donors in the United States, Italy and Spain gave samples during acute or convalescent COVID-19. The cDNA or gDNA used as material had been derived from T cells, B-cell-depleted T cells, or PBMCs.

CDR3 length equals 14 residues. V was trimmed by 1 base and J by 1 base, leaving 8 bases between them. Germline CDR1 SGHDT, CDR2 YYEEEE. The specimen sequenced was peripheral blood. The chain has TRBV5-6 and TRBJ1-1; no definite D call. The receptor comes from a man aged 45 to 65 with active COVID-19. The CDR3 here is CASSLQAGNTEAFF. Written as DNA, the CDR3 is TGTGCCAGCAGCTTGCAGGCTGGGAACACTGAAGCTTTCTTT.